One sample yielded the 24 T cell receptor beta chains listed below, sequenced in a study of vaccination and CD4 T cells after COVID-19. The assay that was used to sequence DNA from cultured CD4+ T cells was the Oncomine TCR Beta short-read assay. TCRdb re-called the PCR reads through MiXCR, storing one row per CDR3 protein. The sample has 13,000 to 15,000 distinct CDR3 sequences, roughly 61% seen once. As to treatment: roughly ten-day PBMC culture with coronavirus spike peptide pools or control peptides (ViraFEST assay). Their antigen targets remain unknown. Sequencing was carried out using CD4+ T cells from blood, cultured in vitro. All receptors come from a human donor who had recovered from COVID-19.

The chain combines TRBV27 with TRBJ2-5, with D tentatively TRBD1 or TRBD2 (5 bases each). CDR3 size: 17 residues. Deletions cut 7 bases from V and 4 bases from J, with 25 bases between. Germline V gene lookup returns CDR1 MNHEY and CDR2 SMNVEV (reference sequence). CDR3 in amino acids: CASKPGYPYFGGETQYF. CDR3 coding DNA: TGTGCCAGCAAGCCAGGGTACCCATACTTTGGGGGAGAGACCCAGTACTTC.

The chain couples TRBV7-9 to TRBJ2-5; 10 bases align to TRBD2. This CDR3 is built from 14 residues. CDR1 and CDR2 (germline): SEHNR, FQNEAQ (reference sequence). The ends lost 5 bases at V and 4 bases at J; junction bases unmatched: 4. CDR3 coding DNA: TGTGCCAGCAGCGAGGGACTAGCGATAGAGACCCAGTACTTC. Amino acids: CASSEGLAIETQYF.

This chain links TRBV20-1 with TRBJ2-2, with D perhaps TRBD2 (5 bases). The CDR3 is 14 residues long. V shed 6 bases and J shed 1 base, with 12 bases lying between them. The germline V gene has CDR1 DFQATT and CDR2 SNEGSKA (reference sequence). CDR3 sequence: CSARRRGNTGELFF. CDR3 in DNA: TGCAGTGCCCGGCGCCGGGGGAACACCGGGGAGCTGTTTTTT.

This chain uses TRBV3-1 with TRBJ1-1, with a possible D match to TRBD1 (6 bases). The CDR3 sequence is 14 residues long. V was cut by 1 base and J by 6 bases, with 12 bases left in between. CDR1 is LGHDT and CDR2 is YNNKEL in the germline V gene (reference sequence). CDR3 sequence: CASSQAGVGAEAFF. In nucleotides, the CDR3 is TGTGCCAGCAGCCAAGCAGGGGTTGGGGCTGAAGCTTTCTTT.

V is TRBV5-1 and J is TRBJ2-5; 10 bases line up with TRBD2. V gave up 2 bases and J gave up 3 bases; unmatched junction bases: 13. The V gene's germline CDR1 is SGHRS and CDR2 YFSETQ. The CDR3 is 18 amino acids. DNA for the CDR3: TGCGCCAGCAGCTTAAAGACTAGCGGGTTCATCGGGGAAGAGACCCAGTACTTC. The encoded protein is CASSLKTSGFIGEETQYF.

The chain is built from TRBV11-1 and TRBJ1-4; D unresolved. The ends were cut back, 5 bases at V and 8 bases at J, with 15 bases in the middle. The CDR3 extends over 14 amino acids. CDR1 SGHAT and CDR2 FQDESV come from the germline V gene (reference sequence). The CDR3 nucleotides read TGTGCCAGCAGCCCCCGACCCGAAGGGGAAAAACTGTTTTTT. Translated, it gives CASSPRPEGEKLFF.

V usage is TRBV30 and J usage is TRBJ2-1; 7 bases are shared with TRBD1. Germline loops: CDR1 GTSNPN, CDR2 SVGIG (reference sequence). Trimming took 2 bases from V and 1 from J; bases not matched to a gene: 8. The CDR3 extends over 16 amino acids. CDR3 nucleotide sequence: TGTGCCTGGAGTCGGACAGGTTTGGCGTCCTACAATGAGCAGTTCTTC. Its protein product is CAWSRTGLASYNEQFF. The entire variable domain, with the rest obtained from reference TRBV30 and TRBJ2-1, is as follows: SQTIHQWPATLVQPVGSPLSLECTVEGTSNPNLYWYRQAAGRGLQLLFYSVGIGQISSEVPQNLSASRPQDRQFILSSKKLLLSDSGFYLCAWSRTGLASYNEQFFGPGTRLTVL.

This chain uses TRBV19 with TRBJ2-3; possible D gene TRBD2, 5 bases. The CDR3 extends over 14 amino acids. The germline V gene has CDR1 LNHDA and CDR2 SQIVND (reference sequence). V was cut by 6 bases and J by 2 bases, with 12 bases left in between. The DNA for the CDR3 is TGTGCCAGTAGCGAGGGAGTGATCACAGATACGCAGTATTTT. Its translation: CASSEGVITDTQYF.

The rearrangement joins TRBV18 to TRBJ2-5; 11 nucleotides line up with TRBD2. CDR1 and CDR2 from the germline V gene are KGHSH and LQKENI. With 4 bases clipped from V and 3 bases from J, the junction kept 1 base outside the gene matches. The CDR3 has 14 residues. CDR3 amino acids: CASSQLAGEETQYF. The CDR3 DNA reads as TGTGCCAGCTCACAACTAGCGGGAGAAGAGACCCAGTACTTC.

This rearrangement joins TRBV7-7 to TRBJ2-2, with 8 bases aligning to TRBD2. From germline, CDR1 is SSHAT and CDR2 FNYEAQ (reference sequence). This CDR3 spans 16 amino acids. Unmatched junction bases numbered 8, after V lost 2 bases and J lost 6 bases. CDR3 protein: CASSLSVGRAAGELFF. DNA for the CDR3: TGTGCCAGCAGCTTATCCGTCGGGAGGGCCGCCGGGGAGCTGTTTTTT.

A few counts support this clonotype. V usage is TRBV7-2 and J usage is TRBJ1-1, with D possibly TRBD1 on 5 matching bases. CDR1 is SGHTA and CDR2 is FQGNSA in the germline V gene. CDR3 size: 13 residues. The germline V and J ends were trimmed by 2 bases and 3 bases, with 7 bases remaining between them. The CDR3 protein is CASSLTGDTEAFF. CDR3 nucleotide sequence: TGTGCCAGCAGCTTAACGGGGGACACTGAAGCTTTCTTT.

This rearrangement joins TRBV2 to TRBJ2-5; TRBD2 matches at 9 bases. This CDR3 has 16 amino acids. V dropped 4 bases and J dropped 5; count of bases not matched to a gene: 11. Germline CDR1 is SNHLY and CDR2 is FYNNEI. CDR3 DNA: TGTGCCAGCAGTGTAGCGGCTAGCGGGATTGCGGAGACCCAGTACTTC. Its protein is CASSVAASGIAETQYF.

This chain connects TRBV20-1 to TRBJ2-3; D remains ambiguous. The germline V gene has CDR1 DFQATT and CDR2 SNEGSKA (reference sequence). V was clipped by 2 bases and J by 4 bases, with 4 bases between them. The CDR3 contains 11 residues. The CDR3 here is CSARLPDTQYF. The CDR3 nucleotides read TGCAGTGCTAGACTCCCAGATACGCAGTATTTT.

This sequence joins TRBV21-1 and TRBJ2-2. TRBV21-1 is tagged as a pseudogene. This CDR3 spans 15 amino acids. Here the CDR3 reads CASSKKNTNTGELFF. The CDR3 coding sequence is TGTGCCAGCAGCAAAAAAAACACCAACACCGGGGAGCTGTTTTTT.

This CDR3 is CATTEGLYGYTF. The DNA of the CDR3 is TGTGCCACCACGGAGGGGCTCTATGGCTACACCTTC. This rearrangement joins TRBV6-2 or TRBV6-3 to TRBJ1-2; maybe TRBD1 (5 bases). The germline CDR1 and CDR2 sequences are MNHEY and SVGEGT. The CDR3 contains 12 residues. V shed 10 bases and J shed 4 bases, with 13 bases lying between them.

This chain connects TRBV4-1 to TRBJ2-2; D might be TRBD2 (6 bases). The CDR3 contains 15 residues. Germline loops: CDR1 MGHRA, CDR2 YSYEKL. Trimming took off 0 bases at V and 5 bases at J, with 10 bases between the two ends. The CDR3 DNA reads as TGCGCCAGCAGCCAAGATTCGGCGGGAACCGGGGAGCTGTTTTTT. It translates to CASSQDSAGTGELFF.

This clonotype was observed a handful of times. The V call is TRBV19, the J call TRBJ1-2, with TRBD1 as a possible D gene (6 bases). V lost 5 bases and J 3 bases, leaving 10 bases between the germline ends. Germline values: CDR1 LNHDA, CDR2 SQIVND (reference sequence). This CDR3 has 13 amino acids. For the CDR3, the DNA is TGTGCCAGTAGTTTACAGGGAGACTATGGCTACACCTTC. This sequence encodes CASSLQGDYGYTF.

This sequence joins TRBV19 and TRBJ2-5; TRBD1 matches 8 bases. The CDR3 sequence is 16 residues long. Trimming took 3 bases from V and 2 from J; bases not matched to a gene: 8. CDR1 and CDR2 from the germline V gene are LNHDA and SQIVND (reference sequence). The CDR3 nucleotides read TGTGCCAGTAGTATCGGGACAGGAGGGGTACAAGAGACCCAGTACTTC. Translated, it gives CASSIGTGGVQETQYF. The full variable domain, rest sourced from reference TRBV19 and TRBJ2-5, is DGGITQSPKYLFRKEGQNVTLSCEQNLNHDAMYWYRQDPGQGLRLIYYSQIVNDFQKGDIAEGYSVSREKKESFPLTVTSAQKNPTAFYLCASSIGTGGVQETQYFGPGTRLLVL.

Only a few counts were recorded for this clonotype. The gene calls are TRBV24-1 and TRBJ1-2; 7 bases are a match to TRBD1. Germline assignment: CDR1 KGHDR and CDR2 SFDVKD. The trim removed 3 bases at V and 4 bases at J, leaving 7 bases unmatched. CDR3 size: 15 residues. The CDR3 spells CATSDGEGAAYGYTF. CDR3 bases: TGTGCCACCAGTGATGGCGAGGGGGCGGCCTATGGCTACACCTTC.

The rearrangement joins TRBV12-3 or TRBV12-4 to TRBJ1-5; a possible D gene is TRBD1 (5 bases). Deletions cut 11 bases from V and 6 bases from J, with 11 bases between. This CDR3 is built from 11 residues. The CDR3 region is CARGELQPQHF. CDR3 bases: TGTGCCCGGGGGGAGCTTCAGCCCCAGCATTTT.

V and J are TRBV28 and TRBJ1-2; no clear D gene. The germline V gene encodes CDR1 MDHEN and CDR2 SYDVKM. The V end lost 7 bases, the J end lost 7 bases, and 19 bases lay between the germline ends. This CDR3 has 14 residues. CDR3 sequence: CASNTLFGVFGYTF. The CDR3 nucleotides read TGTGCCAGCAATACCTTGTTCGGGGTTTTTGGCTACACCTTC.

The rearrangement links TRBV7-2 to TRBJ2-2; 8 nucleotides align to TRBD2. The length of the CDR3 is 17 residues. Per germline, CDR1 SGHTA and CDR2 FQGNSA. The J segment lost 2 bases and the V segment lost 2 bases, leaving 7 bases of the junction unmatched. The CDR3 bases are TGTGCCAGCAGCTTATGGCCGGCGGGGGGAAACACCGGGGAGCTGTTTTTT. Translation gives CASSLWPAGGNTGELFF.

This clonotype was seen just once. This sequence joins TRBV11-2 and TRBJ2-3, with D perhaps matching TRBD2 (5 bases). Germline V gene lookup returns CDR1 SGHAT and CDR2 FQNNGV. The V end was cut by 5 bases, the J end by 4 bases, with 13 bases between. CDR3 length: 14 amino acids. CDR3 in DNA: TGTGCCAGCAGCCAAAACTCCGGGGCAGATACGCAGTATTTT. Translation: CASSQNSGADTQYF. Variable domain in full (rest from reference TRBV11-2 and TRBJ2-3): EAGVAQSPRYKIIEKRQSVAFWCNPISGHATLYWYQQILGQGPKLLIQFQNNGVVDDSQLPKDRFSAERLKGVDSTLKIQPAKLEDSAVYLCASSQNSGADTQYFGPGTRLTVL.

The J gene is TRBJ1-2, the V gene TRBV7-3, with 10 nucleotides matching TRBD1. The CDR3 is 15 residues long. The germline V gene encodes CDR1 SGHTA and CDR2 FQGTGA. V dropped 5 bases and J dropped 5; count of bases not matched to a gene: 8. CDR3 residues: CASSPGQGLWYGYTF. The CDR3 coding sequence is TGTGCCAGCAGCCCGGGACAGGGGTTATGGTATGGCTACACCTTC.